This TCR beta chain was documented in a study of Ad26.COV2.S vaccination and SARS-CoV-2 variants. For the study at large: Recipients of Ad26.COV2.S got it intramuscularly, once or twice 56 days apart.

Measured with immunoSEQ multiplex PCR; TCRdb has only the in-frame clones, and not every one. The profile shows nearly 400,000 clones, roughly 90% of them singletons. This CDR3 has 13 residues. V was trimmed by 5 bases and J by 5 bases, leaving 12 bases between them. Germline V gives CDR1 SGHNT, CDR2 YENEEA. As concerns this clone: What it recognizes is unknown.

Study outcomes and limitations: Total T cell responses may have been underestimated by the TCR breadth and depth analyses.

Described treatment: around 19 received Ad26.COV2.S at low or high dose, single or two shots; about five received placebo; per-sample allocation not given. Samples analyzed were those drawn on day 63 after the first vaccine or placebo injection. An 18-55-year-old adult in Boston served as donor. Participants' vaccine, an Ad26 vector, delivered Wuhan-strain SARS-CoV-2 spike. V gene TRBV11-3 combines with J gene TRBJ2-5; perhaps TRBD2 as D (5 bases). The source is a person between 18 and 65 years old who received the Ad26.COV2.S COVID-19 vaccine or a placebo. Here the sequenced sample was peripheral blood, taken in a trial of Ad26.COV2.S vaccine versus placebo. CDR3: CASSNMGGETQYF. For the CDR3, the DNA is TGTGCCAGCAGCAATATGGGCGGGGAGACCCAGTACTTC.